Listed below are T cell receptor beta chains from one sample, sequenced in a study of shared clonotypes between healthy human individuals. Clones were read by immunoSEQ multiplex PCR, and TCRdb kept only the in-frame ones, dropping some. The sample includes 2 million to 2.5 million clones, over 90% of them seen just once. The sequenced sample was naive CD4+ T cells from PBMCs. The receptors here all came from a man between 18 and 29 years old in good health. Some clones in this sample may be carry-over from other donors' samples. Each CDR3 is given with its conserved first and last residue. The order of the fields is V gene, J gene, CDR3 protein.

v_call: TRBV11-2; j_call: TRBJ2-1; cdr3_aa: CASSPPLAAGGEQFF
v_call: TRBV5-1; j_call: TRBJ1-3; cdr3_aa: CASSLVPRDTGPGNTIYF
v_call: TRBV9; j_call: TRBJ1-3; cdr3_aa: CASSPRGILDTIYF
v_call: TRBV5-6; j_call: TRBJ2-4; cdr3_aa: CASSLGQIAKNIQYF
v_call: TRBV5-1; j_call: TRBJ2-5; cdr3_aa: CASSDEGTQYF
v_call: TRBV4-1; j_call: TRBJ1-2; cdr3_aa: CASSQVPVPNYGYTF
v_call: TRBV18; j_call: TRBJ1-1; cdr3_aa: CASSTTLNTEAFF
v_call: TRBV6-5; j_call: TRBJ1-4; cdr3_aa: CASSRQGRPEKLFF
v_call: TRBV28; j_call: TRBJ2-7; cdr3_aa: CASSQDYLTWQYF
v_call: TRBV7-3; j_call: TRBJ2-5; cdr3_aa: CASSLGGSFQETQYF
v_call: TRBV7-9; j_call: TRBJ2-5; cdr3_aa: CASSPGQRQETQYF
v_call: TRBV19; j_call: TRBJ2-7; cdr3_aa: CASSLATSGDTYEQYF
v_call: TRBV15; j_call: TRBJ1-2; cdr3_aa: CATSRERGDTYGYTF
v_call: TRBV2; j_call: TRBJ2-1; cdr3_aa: CASSPWGPSGNEQFF
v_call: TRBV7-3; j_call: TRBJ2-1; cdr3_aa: CASSPGYRNNEQFF
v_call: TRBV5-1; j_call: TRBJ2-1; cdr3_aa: CASSFLTDNEQFF
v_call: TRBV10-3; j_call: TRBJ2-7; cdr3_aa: CAISERAYEQYF
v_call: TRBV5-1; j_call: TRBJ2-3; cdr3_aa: CASSSQQYTQYF
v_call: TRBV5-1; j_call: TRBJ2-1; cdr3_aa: CASSPGGGRDNEQFF
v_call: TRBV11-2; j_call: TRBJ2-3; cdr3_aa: CASSPRQGHTDTQYF
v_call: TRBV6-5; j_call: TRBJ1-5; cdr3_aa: CASKRTVNQPQHF
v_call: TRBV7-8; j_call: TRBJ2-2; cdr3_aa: CASSYGQGESGELFF
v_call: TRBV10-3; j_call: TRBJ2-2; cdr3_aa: CATFSGGNTGELFF
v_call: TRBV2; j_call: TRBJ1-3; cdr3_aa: CASSEGGGAGNTIYF
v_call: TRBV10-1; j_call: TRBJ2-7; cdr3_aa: CASSAPGRGNEQYF
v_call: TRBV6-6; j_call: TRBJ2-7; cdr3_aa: CASSYSPTVSYEQYF
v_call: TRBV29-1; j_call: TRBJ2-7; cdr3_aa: CSVGTGGKYEQYF
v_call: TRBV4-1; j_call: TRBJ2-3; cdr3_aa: CASSHPGLVGDTQYF
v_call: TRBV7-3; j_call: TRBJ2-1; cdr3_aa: CASSYDRAYNEQFF
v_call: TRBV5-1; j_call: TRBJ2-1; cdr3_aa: CASSYIAGGNNEQFF
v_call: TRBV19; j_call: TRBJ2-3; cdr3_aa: CASRPTGAADTQYF
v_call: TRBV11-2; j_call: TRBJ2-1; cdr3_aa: CASSLDTHTRFF
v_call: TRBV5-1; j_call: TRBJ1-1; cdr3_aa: CASSLYRPQGLNTEAFF
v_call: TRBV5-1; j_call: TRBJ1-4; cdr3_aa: CASSLGPENEKLFF
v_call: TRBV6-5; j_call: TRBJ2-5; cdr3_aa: CASSSGETQYF
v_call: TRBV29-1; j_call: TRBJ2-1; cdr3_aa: CSVLADSYNEQFF
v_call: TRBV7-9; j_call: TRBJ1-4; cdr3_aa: CASSLRQSLGFNEKLFF
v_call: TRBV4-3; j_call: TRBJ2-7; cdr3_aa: CASSQAGRGYEQYF
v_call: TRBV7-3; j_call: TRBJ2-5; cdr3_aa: CASSLSVGKETQYF
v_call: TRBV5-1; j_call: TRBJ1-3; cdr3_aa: CASSLGPWSGNTIYF
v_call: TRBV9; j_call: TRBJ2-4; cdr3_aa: CASSLGAKNIQYF
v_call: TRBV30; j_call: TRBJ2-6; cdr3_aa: CAADPPGQGTGANVLTF
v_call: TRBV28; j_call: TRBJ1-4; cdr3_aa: CASSLNRWPNEKLFF
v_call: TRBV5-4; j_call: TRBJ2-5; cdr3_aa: CASSKLAGHQETQYF
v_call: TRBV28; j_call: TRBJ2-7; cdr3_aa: CASITGDPSYEQYF
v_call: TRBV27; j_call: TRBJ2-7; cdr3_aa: CASSPIGTLSYEQYF
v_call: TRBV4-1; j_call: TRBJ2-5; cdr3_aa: CASSQAGVLGETQYF
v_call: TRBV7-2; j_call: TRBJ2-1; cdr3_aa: CATKRPSYNEQFF